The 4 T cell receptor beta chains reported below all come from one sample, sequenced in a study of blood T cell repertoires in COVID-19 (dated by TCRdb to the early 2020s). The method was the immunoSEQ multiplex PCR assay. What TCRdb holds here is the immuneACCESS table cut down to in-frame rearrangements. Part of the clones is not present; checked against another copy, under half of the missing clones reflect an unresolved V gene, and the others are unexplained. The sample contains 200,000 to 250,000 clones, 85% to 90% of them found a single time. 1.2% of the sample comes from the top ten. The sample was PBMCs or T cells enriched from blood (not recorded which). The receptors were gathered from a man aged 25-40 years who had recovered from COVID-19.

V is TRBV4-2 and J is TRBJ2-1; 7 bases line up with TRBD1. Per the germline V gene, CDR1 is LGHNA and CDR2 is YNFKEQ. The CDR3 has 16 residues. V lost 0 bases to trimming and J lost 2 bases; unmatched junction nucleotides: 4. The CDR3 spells CASSQDMQGAYNEQFF. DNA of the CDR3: TGTGCCAGCAGCCAAGATATGCAGGGGGCCTACAATGAGCAGTTCTTC.

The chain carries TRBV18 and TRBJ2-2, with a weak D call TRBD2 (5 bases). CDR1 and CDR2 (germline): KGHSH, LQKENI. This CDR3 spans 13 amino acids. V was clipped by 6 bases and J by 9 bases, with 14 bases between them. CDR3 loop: CASSLRTDWELFF. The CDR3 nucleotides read TGTGCCAGCTCGCTGAGGACGGACTGGGAGCTGTTTTTT.

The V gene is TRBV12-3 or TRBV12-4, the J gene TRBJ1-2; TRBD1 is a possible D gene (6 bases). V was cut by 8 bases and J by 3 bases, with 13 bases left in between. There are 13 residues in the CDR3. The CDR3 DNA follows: TGTGCCAGCTCCAGGGGCCAGGACTATGGCTACACCTTC. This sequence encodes CASSRGQDYGYTF.

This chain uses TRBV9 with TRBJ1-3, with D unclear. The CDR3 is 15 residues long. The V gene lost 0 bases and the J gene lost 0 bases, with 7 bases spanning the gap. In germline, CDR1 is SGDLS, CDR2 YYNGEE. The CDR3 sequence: CASSVAAGSGNTIYF. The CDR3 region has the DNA TGTGCCAGCAGCGTAGCGGCAGGCTCTGGAAACACCATATATTTT.